This T cell receptor (beta chain) was recovered during a study of T-cell reconstitution after alpha-beta-depleted transplantation in children. This clonotype was found a few times. Unique molecular identifiers were incorporated during preparation of the TCRbeta library. MiXCR, applied by TCRdb to the PCR reads, yields one record per CDR3 protein. The table shows a few hundred thousand distinct CDR3 sequences, with around a tenth occurring only once. V was clipped by 5 bases and J by 6 bases, with 19 bases between them. This CDR3 spans 15 amino acids. Germline lookup yields CDR1 SEHNR and CDR2 FQNEAQ (reference sequence).

The source of this sequence is a human donor who donated a stem cell graft to a child with acute lymphoblastic leukemia. This sequence joins TRBV7-9 and TRBJ1-1; D not certain. Sample: PBMCs from the stem cell graft donor, taken from the stem cell graft. The CDR3 loop is CASSPLDFDWAEAFF. The CDR3 bases are TGTGCCAGCAGCCCTCTGGACTTTGACTGGGCTGAAGCTTTCTTT.